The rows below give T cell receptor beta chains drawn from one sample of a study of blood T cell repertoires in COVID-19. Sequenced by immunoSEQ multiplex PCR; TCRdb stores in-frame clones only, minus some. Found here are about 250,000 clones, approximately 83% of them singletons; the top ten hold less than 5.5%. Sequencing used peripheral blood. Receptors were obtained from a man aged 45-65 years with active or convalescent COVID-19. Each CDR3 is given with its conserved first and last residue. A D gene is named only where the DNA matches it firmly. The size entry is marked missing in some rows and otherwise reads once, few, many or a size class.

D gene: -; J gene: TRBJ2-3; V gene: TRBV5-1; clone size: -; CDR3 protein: CASSPRGRVRGDTQYF; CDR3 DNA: TGCGCCAGCAGCCCAAGGGGCAGGGTTCGCGGCGATACGCAGTATTTT
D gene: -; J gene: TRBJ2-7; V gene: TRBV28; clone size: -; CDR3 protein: CASSFPTTGSRDEQYF; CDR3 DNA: TGTGCCAGCAGTTTCCCTACGACAGGCAGCCGTGACGAGCAGTACTTC
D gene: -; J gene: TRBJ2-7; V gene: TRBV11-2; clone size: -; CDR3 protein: CASSLDQYEQYF; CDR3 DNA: TGTGCCAGCAGCTTAGACCAGTACGAGCAGTACTTC
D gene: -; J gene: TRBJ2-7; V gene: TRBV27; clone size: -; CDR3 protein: CASSFRQGLSYEQYF; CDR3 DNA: TGTGCCAGCAGTTTCCGTCAGGGACTGTCCTACGAGCAGTACTTC
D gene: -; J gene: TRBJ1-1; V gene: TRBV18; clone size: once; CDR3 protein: CASLERWNTEAFF; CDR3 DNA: TGTGCCAGCCTTGAACGGTGGAACACTGAAGCTTTCTTT
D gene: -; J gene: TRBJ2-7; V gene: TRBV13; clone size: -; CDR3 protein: CASSLVQGYEQYF; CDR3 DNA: TGTGCCAGCAGCTTAGTCCAGGGGTACGAGCAGTACTTC
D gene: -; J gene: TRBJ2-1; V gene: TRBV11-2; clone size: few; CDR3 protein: CASSPTPGLPIF; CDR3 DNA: TGTGCCAGCAGCCCTACCCCGGGACTCCCGATCTTC
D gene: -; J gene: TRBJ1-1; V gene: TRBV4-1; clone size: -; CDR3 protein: CASSQDHEAFF; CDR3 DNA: TGCGCCAGCAGCCAAGATCATGAAGCTTTCTTT
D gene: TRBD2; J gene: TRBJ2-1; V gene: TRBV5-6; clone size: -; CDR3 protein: CASSPGLAGVNQFF; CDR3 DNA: TGTGCCAGCAGCCCTGGACTAGCGGGGGTGAATCAGTTCTTC
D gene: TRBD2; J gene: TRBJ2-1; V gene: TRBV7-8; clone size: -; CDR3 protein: CASSLEVNGAGGLYNEQFF; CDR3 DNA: TGTGCCAGCAGCTTAGAGGTTAATGGGGCGGGGGGCCTCTACAATGAGCAGTTCTTC
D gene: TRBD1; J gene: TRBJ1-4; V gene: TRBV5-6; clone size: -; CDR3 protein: CASSLAVGQGASEKLFF; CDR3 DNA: TGTGCCAGCAGCTTGGCCGTGGGACAGGGGGCCTCGGAAAAACTGTTTTTT
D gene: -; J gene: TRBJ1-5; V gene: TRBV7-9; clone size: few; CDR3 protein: CASSLGAGANQPQHF; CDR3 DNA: TGTGCCAGCAGCCTGGGGGCAGGGGCTAATCAGCCCCAGCATTTT
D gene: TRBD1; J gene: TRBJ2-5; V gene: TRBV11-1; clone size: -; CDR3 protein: CASSHPTGGQETQYF; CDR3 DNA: TGTGCCAGCAGCCATCCGACAGGGGGGCAAGAGACCCAGTACTTC
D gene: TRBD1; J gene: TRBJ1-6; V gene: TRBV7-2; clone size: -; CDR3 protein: CASRLTGGAFNSPLHF; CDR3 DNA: TGTGCCAGCAGGCTAACAGGGGGCGCGTTTAATTCACCCCTCCACTTT
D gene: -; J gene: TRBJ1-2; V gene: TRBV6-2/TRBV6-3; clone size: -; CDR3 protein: CASSSSLGERGYTF; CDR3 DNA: TGTGCCAGCAGTTCCTCACTAGGCGAGCGTGGCTACACCTTC
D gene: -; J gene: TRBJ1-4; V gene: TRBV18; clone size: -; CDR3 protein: CASSPGRDRNEKLFF; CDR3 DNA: TGTGCCAGCTCACCAGGGAGGGACCGTAATGAAAAACTGTTTTTT
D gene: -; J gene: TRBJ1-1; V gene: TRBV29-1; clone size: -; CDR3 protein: CSVYPGFTEAFF; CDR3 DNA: TGCAGCGTTTACCCGGGTTTCACTGAAGCTTTCTTT
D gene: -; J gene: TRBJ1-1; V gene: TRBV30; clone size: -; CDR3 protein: CAWSAGNTEAFF; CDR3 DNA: TGTGCCTGGAGTGCAGGGAACACTGAAGCTTTCTTT
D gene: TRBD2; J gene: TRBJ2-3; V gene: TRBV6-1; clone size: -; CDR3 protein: CASSEAHQRGGGDTQYF; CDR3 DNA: TGTGCCAGCAGTGAAGCGCACCAGCGGGGGGGAGGAGATACGCAGTATTTT
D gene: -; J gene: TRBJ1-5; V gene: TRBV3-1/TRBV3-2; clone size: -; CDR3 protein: CASSQEPAAGLHF; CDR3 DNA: TGTGCCAGCAGCCAAGAGCCGGCCGCCGGACTGCATTTT
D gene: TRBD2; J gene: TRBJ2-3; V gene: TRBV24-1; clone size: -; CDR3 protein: CATSTTSGPGTDTQYF; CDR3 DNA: TGTGCCACCAGTACAACTAGCGGTCCCGGCACAGATACGCAGTATTTT
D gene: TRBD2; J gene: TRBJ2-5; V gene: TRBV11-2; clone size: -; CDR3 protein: CASSPRTSGGAGETQYF; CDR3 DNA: TGTGCCAGCAGCCCGCGGACTAGCGGGGGGGCGGGAGAGACCCAGTACTTC
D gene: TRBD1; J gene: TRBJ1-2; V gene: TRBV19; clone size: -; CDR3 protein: CASSNTGDVGYGYTF; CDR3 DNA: TGTGCCAGTAGTAATACAGGGGACGTTGGCTATGGCTACACCTTC
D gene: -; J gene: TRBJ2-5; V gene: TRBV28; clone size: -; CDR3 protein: CASSLRETQYF; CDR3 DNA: TGTGCCAGCAGCCTGAGGGAGACCCAGTACTTC
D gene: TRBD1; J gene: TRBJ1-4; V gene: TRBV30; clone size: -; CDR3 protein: CAWNKRTGTRTVNEKLFF; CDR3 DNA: TGTGCCTGGAACAAAAGGACAGGGACCCGGACCGTTAATGAAAAACTGTTTTTT
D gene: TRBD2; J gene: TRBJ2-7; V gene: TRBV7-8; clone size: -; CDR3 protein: CASSALAGGSSYEQYF; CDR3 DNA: TGTGCCAGCAGCGCACTTGCGGGGGGGAGCTCCTACGAGCAGTACTTC
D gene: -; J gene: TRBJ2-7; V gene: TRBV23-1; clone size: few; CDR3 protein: CASPTVGSEQYF; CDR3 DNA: TGCGCCAGCCCTACCGTTGGTTCCGAGCAGTACTTC
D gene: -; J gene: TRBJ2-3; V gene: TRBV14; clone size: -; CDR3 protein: CASSQEGGGPSTDTQYF; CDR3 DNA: TGTGCCAGCAGCCAAGAAGGGGGGGGGCCTAGCACAGATACGCAGTATTTT
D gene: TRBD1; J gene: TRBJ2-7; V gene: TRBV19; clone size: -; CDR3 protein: CASSIGTGSSYEQYF; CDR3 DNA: TGTGCCAGTAGTATAGGGACAGGGAGCTCCTACGAGCAGTACTTC
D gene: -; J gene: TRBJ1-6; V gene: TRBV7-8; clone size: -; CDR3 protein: CASSLAQGSSYNSPLHF; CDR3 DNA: TGTGCCAGCAGCTTAGCCCAGGGAAGCTCCTATAATTCACCCCTCCACTTT
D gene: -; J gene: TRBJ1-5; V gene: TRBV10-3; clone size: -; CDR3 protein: CAIREHSNQPQHF; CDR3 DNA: TGTGCCATCAGGGAGCATAGCAATCAGCCCCAGCATTTT
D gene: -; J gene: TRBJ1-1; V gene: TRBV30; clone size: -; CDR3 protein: CAWSADRNTEAFF; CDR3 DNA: TGTGCCTGGAGTGCCGACAGAAACACTGAAGCTTTCTTT
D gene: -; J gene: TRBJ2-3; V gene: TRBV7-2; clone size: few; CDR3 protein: CASSPRGEGGPTDTQYF; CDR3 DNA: TGTGCCAGCAGCCCCAGAGGGGAGGGGGGGCCCACAGATACGCAGTATTTT
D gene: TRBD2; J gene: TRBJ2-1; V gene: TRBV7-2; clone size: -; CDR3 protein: CASSLGLANEQFF; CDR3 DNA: TGTGCCAGCAGCCTGGGACTAGCCAATGAGCAGTTCTTC
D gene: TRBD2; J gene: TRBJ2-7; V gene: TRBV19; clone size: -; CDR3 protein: CASRLAGESSYEQYF; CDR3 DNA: TGTGCCAGTAGGCTAGCGGGGGAGAGCTCCTACGAGCAGTACTTC
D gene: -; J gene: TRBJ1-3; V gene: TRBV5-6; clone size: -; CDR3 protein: CASSLSLRGSGNTIYF; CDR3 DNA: TGTGCCAGCAGCTTGAGTTTAAGGGGCTCTGGAAACACCATATATTTT
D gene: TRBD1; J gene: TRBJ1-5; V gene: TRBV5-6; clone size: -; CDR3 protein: CASSSGGGPQPQHF; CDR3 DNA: TGTGCCAGCAGTTCTGGAGGGGGCCCTCAGCCCCAGCATTTT
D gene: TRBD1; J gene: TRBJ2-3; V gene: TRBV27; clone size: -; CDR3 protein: CASSLSGQSSTDTQYF; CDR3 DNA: TGTGCCAGCAGTTTATCGGGACAGTCTAGCACAGATACGCAGTATTTT
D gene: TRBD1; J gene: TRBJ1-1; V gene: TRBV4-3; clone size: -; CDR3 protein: CASSWGDRNTEAFF; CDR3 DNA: TGCGCCAGCAGCTGGGGGGACAGGAACACTGAAGCTTTCTTT
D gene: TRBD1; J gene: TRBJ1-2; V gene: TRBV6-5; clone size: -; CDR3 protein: CASSSGTGLGYTF; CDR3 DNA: TGTGCCAGCAGCTCCGGGACAGGTCTTGGCTACACCTTC
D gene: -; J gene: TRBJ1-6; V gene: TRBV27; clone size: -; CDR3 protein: CASSPSQFSPLHF; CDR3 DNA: TGTGCCAGCAGCCCATCCCAGTTTTCACCCCTCCACTTT
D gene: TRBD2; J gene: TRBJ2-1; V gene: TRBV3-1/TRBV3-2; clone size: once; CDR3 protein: CASSLGDPQRGLQFF; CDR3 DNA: TGTGCCAGCAGCCTGGGGGACCCACAGCGGGGGTTGCAGTTCTTC